This T cell receptor (beta chain) is drawn from a study of graft-versus-host responses after intestinal transplantation. The wider study: Every one of the recipients received anti-thymocyte globulin induction and afterwards took tacrolimus and steroids for roughly three years.

Study observations and caveats: Those patients showing graft-donor T cell macrochimerism displayed high graft-versus-host to host-versus-graft clonal ratios in allografts.

This clone has a handful of counts. What it recognizes is unknown. The CDR3 consists of 16 residues. CDR1 is LNHDA, CDR2 SQIVND, per germline (reference sequence). With 3 bases clipped from V and 3 bases from J, the junction kept 11 bases outside the gene matches. Data came from immunoSEQ multiplex PCR; TCRdb stores just in-frame clones and leaves some out. The data hold around 120,000 clones, with over 80% observed a single time. This rearrangement joins TRBV19 to TRBJ2-7; 7 bases are a match to TRBD1. This receptor was taken from a human donor who received an intestinal transplant. Sequenced material: unstimulated CD4+ T cells sorted from spleen or lymph node cells, taken before intestinal transplant. The CDR3 sequence is CASSMDPWGQYYEQYF. CDR3 in DNA: TGTGCCAGTAGTATGGATCCTTGGGGACAGTACTACGAGCAGTACTTC.